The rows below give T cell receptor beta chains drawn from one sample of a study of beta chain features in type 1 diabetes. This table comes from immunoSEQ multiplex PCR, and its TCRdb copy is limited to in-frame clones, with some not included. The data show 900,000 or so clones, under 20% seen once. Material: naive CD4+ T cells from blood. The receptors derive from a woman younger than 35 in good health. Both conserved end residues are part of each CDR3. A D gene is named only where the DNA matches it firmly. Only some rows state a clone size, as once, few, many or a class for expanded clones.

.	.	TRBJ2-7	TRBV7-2	TGTGCCAGCAGCACGGAGGGGTATACCTACGAGCAGTACTTC	CASSTEGYTYEQYF
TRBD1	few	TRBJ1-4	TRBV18	TGTGCCAGCTCCCAAGGACAGGGAACTAATGAAAAACTGTTTTTT	CASSQGQGTNEKLFF
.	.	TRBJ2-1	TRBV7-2	TGTGCCAGCACCACGAGTAGCTCCTACAATGAGCAGTTCTTC	CASTTSSSYNEQFF
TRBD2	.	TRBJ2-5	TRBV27	TGTGCCATCAGTGAGTCGTGGACTAGCGGCAAGCAACAAGAGACCCAGTACTTC	CAISESWTSGKQQETQYF
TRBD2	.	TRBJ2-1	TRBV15	TGTGCCACCAGCAGAGATCTAGGACTAGCGGACTACAATGAGCAGTTCTTC	CATSRDLGLADYNEQFF
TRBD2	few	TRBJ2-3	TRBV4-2	TGTGCCAGCAGTAAGACCCCTAGCGGCGGGAGTATCACAGATACGCAGTATTTT	CASSKTPSGGSITDTQYF
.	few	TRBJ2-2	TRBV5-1	TGCGCCAGCACCGCCGGGCCGAACACCGGGGAGCTGTTTTTT	CASTAGPNTGELFF
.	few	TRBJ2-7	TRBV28	TGTGCCAGCAGTTCCTTCCCGGGGGACAACCCCTACGAGCAGTACTTC	CASSSFPGDNPYEQYF
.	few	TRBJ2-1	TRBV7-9	TGTGCCAGCAGCTTTACCAATCGGGGTTACAATGAGCAGTTCTTC	CASSFTNRGYNEQFF
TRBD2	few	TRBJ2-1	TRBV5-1	TGCGCCAGCAGCACCGGGACTAGCGGGAACAATGAGCAGTTCTTC	CASSTGTSGNNEQFF
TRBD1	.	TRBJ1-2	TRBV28	TGTGCCAGCAGCCCCAGTGGACAGGGCGGCTACTATGGCTACACCTTC	CASSPSGQGGYYGYTF
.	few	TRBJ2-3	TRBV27	TGTGCCAGCAGTTCAGTGGGACACCGGGGCCCAGATACGCAGTATTTT	CASSSVGHRGPDTQYF
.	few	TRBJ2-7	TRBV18	TGTGCCAGCTCACCTGGGGCTAACTCCTACGAGCAGTACTTC	CASSPGANSYEQYF
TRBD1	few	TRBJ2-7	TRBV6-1	TGTGCCAGCAGTGCAAGTCCGGGACAGGGCCTCTACGAGCAGTACTTC	CASSASPGQGLYEQYF
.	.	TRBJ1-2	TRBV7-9	TGTGCCAGCAGCCACGAGAGACACGACAGCCTAAACACCTTC	CASSHERHDSLNTF
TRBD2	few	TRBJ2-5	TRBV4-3	TGCGCCAGCAGCCAACGACTAGCGGGAGCAGGGCAAGAGACCCAGTACTTC	CASSQRLAGAGQETQYF
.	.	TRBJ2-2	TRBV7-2	TGTGCCAGCAGCCCTCGGAGAGCCGGGGAGCTGTTTTTT	CASSPRRAGELFF
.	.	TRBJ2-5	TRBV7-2	TGTGCCAGCAGCTTAGATGGCAGGAGAGAGACCCAGTACTTC	CASSLDGRRETQYF
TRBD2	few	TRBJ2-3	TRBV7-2	TGTGCCAGCAGCCCCGGGACTAGCGGAGCCACAGATACGCAGTATTTT	CASSPGTSGATDTQYF
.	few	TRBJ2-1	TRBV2	TGTGCCAGCAGTGAGAGTGCCTACAATGAGCAGTTCTTC	CASSESAYNEQFF
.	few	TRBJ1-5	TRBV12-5	TGTGCTAGTGGTCGCAATAACCAGCCCCAGCATTTT	CASGRNNQPQHF
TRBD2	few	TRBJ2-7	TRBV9	TGTGCCAGCAGCAGGGGACTAGCGGGAATCGACTCCTACGAGCAGTACTTC	CASSRGLAGIDSYEQYF
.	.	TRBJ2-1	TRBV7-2	TGTGCCAGCACTCCCATCGCGTCGCCTGAGGGTGAGCAGTTCTTC	CASTPIASPEGEQFF
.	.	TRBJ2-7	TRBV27	TGTGCCAGCAGTCTCTACGAGCAGTACTTC	CASSLYEQYF
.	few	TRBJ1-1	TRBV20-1	TGCAGTGCTCTAATGAACACTGAAGCTTTCTTT	CSALMNTEAFF
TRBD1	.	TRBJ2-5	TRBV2	TGTGCCAGCATAAGGACAGGGCAAGAGACCCAGTACTTC	CASIRTGQETQYF
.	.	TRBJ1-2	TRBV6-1	TGTGCCAGCAGCCCGTTCGGGGCAGAAAGCTATGGCTACACCTTC	CASSPFGAESYGYTF
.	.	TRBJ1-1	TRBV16	TGTGCCAGCAGCTCCTCGGGCTACATGAACACTGAAGCTTTCTTT	CASSSSGYMNTEAFF
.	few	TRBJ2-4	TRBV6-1	TGTGCCAGCACCTCGCGTGTACATAACAAAAACATTCAGTACTTC	CASTSRVHNKNIQYF
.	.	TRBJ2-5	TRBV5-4	TGTGCCAGCAGCTTGGGACTAGGCCAAGAGACCCAGTACTTC	CASSLGLGQETQYF